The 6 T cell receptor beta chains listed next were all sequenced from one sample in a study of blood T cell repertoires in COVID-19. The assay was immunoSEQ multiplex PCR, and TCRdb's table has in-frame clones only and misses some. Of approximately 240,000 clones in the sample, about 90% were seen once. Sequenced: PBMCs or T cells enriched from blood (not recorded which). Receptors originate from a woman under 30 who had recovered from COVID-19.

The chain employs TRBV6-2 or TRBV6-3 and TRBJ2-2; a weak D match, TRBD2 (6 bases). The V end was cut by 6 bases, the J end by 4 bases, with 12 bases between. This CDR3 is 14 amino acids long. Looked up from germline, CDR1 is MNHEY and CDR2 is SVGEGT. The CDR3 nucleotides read TGTGCCAGCAGCCCGGACTACTCCACCGGGGAGCTGTTTTTT. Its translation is CASSPDYSTGELFF.

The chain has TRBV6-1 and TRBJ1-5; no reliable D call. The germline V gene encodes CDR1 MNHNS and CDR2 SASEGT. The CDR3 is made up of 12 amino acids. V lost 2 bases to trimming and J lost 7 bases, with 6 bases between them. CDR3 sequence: CASSEPRQPQHF. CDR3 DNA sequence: TGTGCCAGCAGTGAACCGAGACAGCCCCAGCATTTT.

Here the CDR3 DNA reads TGTGCCAGCAGCGTTGGGCAGGCCCGAAACACCATATATTTT. Translated, it gives CASSVGQARNTIYF. This chain uses TRBV9 with TRBJ1-3, with no clear D. Germline CDR1 and CDR2: SGDLS and YYNGEE. Trimming removed 2 bases at V and 5 bases at J, with 11 bases between. CDR3 length: 14 residues.

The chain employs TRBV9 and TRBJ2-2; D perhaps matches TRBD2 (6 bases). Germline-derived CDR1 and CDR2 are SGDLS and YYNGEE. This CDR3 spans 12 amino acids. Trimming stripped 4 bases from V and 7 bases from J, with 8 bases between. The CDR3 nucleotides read TGTGCCAGCAGCATTAGCGGCGGGGAGCTGTTTTTT. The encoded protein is CASSISGGELFF. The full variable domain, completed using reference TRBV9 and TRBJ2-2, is DSGVTQTPKHLITATGQRVTLRCSPRSGDLSVYWYQQSLDQGLQFLIQYYNGEERAKGNILERFSAQQFPDLHSELNLSSLELGDSALYFCASSISGGELFFGEGSRLTVL.

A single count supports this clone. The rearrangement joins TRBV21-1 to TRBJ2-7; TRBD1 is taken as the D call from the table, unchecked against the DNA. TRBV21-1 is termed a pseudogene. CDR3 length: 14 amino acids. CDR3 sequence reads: CASSKTRDPYEQYF. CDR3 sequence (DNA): TGTGCCAGCAGCAAGACCAGGGATCCCTACGAGCAGTACTTC.

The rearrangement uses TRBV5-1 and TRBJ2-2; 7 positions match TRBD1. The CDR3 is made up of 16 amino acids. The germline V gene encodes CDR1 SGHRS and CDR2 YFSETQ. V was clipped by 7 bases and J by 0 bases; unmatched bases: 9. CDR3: CASGTYRGPNTGELFF. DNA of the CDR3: TGCGCCAGCGGGACGTACAGGGGTCCGAACACCGGGGAGCTGTTTTTT.